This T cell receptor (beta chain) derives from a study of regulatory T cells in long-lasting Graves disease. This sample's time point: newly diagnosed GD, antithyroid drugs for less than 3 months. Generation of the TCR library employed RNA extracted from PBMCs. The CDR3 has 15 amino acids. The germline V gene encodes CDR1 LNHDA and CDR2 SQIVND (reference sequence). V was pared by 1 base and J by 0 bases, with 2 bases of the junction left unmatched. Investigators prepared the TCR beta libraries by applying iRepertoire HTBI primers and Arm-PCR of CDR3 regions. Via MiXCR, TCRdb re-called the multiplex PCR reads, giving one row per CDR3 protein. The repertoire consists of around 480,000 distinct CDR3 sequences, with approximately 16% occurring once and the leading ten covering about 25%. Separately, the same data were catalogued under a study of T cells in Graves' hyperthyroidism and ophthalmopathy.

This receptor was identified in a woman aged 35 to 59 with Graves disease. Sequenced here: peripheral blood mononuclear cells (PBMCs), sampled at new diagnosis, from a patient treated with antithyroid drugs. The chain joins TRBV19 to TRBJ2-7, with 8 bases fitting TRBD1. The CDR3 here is CASSIAGGYSYEQYF. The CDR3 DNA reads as TGTGCCAGTAGTATAGCAGGGGGCTACTCCTACGAGCAGTACTTC. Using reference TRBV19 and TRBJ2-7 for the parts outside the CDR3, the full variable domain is DGGITQSPKYLFRKEGQNVTLSCEQNLNHDAMYWYRQDPGQGLRLIYYSQIVNDFQKGDIAEGYSVSREKKESFPLTVTSAQKNPTAFYLCASSIAGGYSYEQYFGPGTRLTVT.